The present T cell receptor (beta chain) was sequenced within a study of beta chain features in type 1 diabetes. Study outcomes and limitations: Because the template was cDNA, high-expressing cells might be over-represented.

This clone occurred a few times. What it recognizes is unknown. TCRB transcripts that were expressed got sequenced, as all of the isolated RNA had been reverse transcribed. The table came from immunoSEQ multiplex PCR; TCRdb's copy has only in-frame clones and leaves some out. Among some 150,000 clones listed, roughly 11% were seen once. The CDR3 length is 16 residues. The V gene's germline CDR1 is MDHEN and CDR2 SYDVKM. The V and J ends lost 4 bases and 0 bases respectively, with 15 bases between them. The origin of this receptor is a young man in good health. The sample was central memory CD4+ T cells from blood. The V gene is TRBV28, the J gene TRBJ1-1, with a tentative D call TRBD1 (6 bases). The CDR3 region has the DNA TGTGCCAGCAGTTCCATCCCTGGGGACATGAACACTGAAGCTTTCTTT. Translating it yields CASSSIPGDMNTEAFF.